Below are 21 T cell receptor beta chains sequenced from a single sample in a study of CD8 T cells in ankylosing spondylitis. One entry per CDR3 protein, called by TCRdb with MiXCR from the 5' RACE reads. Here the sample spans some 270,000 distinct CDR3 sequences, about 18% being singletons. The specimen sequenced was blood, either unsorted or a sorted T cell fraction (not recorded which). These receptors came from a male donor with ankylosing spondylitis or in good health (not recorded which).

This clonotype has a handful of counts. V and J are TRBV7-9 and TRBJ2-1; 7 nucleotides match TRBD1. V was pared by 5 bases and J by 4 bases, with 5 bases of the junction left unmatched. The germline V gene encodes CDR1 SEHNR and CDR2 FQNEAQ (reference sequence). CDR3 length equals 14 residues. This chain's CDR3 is CASSQGQSYNEQFF. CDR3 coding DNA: TGTGCCAGCAGCCAGGGACAGAGTTACAATGAGCAGTTCTTC.

The CDR3 DNA reads as TGCGCCAGCAGCCTATACCTGGGTGGGAGAGACTCCTACGAGCAGTACTTC. Translated: CASSLYLGGRDSYEQYF. The chain employs TRBV4-1 and TRBJ2-7; possibly TRBD2 for D (5 bases). The V end lost 4 bases, the J end lost 0 bases, and 19 bases lay between the germline ends. This CDR3 region has 17 residues. The germline V gene encodes CDR1 MGHRA and CDR2 YSYEKL.

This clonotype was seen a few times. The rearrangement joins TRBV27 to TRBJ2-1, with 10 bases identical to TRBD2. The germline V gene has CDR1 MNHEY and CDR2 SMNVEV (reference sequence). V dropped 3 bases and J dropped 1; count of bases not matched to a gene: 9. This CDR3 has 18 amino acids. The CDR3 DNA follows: TGTGCCAGCAGTTTCTCAGCGGGAGGGCCTGGATCCTACAATGAGCAGTTCTTC. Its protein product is CASSFSAGGPGSYNEQFF.

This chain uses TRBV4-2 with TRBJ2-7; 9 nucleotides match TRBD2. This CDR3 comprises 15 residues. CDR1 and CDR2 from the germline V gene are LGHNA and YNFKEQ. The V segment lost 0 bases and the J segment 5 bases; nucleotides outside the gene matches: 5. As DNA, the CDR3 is TGTGCCAGCAGCCAAGAATTAGCGGGAGTTCACGAGCAGTACTTC. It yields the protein CASSQELAGVHEQYF.

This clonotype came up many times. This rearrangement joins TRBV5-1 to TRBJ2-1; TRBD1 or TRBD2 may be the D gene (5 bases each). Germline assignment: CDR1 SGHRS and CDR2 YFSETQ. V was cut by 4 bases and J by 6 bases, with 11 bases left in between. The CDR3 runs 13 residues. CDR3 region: CASSLGVGNEQFF. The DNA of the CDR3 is TGCGCCAGCAGCCTGGGGGTAGGCAATGAGCAGTTCTTC.

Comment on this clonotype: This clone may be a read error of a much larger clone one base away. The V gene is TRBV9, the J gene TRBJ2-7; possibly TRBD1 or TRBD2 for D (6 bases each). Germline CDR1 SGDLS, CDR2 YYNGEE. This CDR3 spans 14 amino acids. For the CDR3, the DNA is TGTGACAGCAGCCCTGAGGGGGGAGGTGAGGAGCAGTACTTC. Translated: CDSSPEGGGEEQYF.

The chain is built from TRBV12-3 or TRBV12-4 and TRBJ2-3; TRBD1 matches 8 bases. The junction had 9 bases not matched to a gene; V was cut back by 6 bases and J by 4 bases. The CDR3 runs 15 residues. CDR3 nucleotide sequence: TGTGCCAGCAGGTCGACAGGGGAGAGGGCAGATACGCAGTATTTT. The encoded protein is CASRSTGERADTQYF.

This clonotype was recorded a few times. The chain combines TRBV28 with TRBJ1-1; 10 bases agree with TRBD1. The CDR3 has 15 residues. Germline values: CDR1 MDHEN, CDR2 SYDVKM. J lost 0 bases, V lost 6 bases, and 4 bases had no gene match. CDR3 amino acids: CASRDGQGVNTEAFF. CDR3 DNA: TGTGCCAGCAGGGACGGACAGGGGGTGAACACTGAAGCTTTCTTT.

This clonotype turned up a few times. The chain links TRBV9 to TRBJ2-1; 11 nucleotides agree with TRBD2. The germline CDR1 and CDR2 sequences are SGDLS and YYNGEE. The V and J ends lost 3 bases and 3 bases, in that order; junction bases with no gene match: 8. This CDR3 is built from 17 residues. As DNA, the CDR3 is TGTGCCAGCAGCGCACCTCTAGCGGGGGGATTCTACAATGAGCAGTTCTTC. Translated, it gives CASSAPLAGGFYNEQFF.

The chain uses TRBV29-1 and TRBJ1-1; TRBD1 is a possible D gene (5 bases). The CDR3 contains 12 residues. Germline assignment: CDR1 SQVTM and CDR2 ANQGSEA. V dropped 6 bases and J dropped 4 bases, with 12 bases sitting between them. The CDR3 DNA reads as TGCAGCGTCTCTAGGGGTGGCACTGAAGCTTTCTTT. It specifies CSVSRGGTEAFF.

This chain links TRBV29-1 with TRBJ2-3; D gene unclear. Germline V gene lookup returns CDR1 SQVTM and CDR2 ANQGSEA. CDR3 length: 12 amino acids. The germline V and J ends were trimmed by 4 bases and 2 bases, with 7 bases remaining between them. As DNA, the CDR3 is TGCAGCGTTGTATACTACACAGATACGCAGTATTTT. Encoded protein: CSVVYYTDTQYF.

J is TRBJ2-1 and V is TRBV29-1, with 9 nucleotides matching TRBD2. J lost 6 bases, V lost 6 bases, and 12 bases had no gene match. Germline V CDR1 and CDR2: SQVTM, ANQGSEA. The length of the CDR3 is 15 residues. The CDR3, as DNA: TGCAGCGTGGGAGGGGCGGGAGGGCCTTCCAATGAGCAGTTCTTC. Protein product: CSVGGAGGPSNEQFF.

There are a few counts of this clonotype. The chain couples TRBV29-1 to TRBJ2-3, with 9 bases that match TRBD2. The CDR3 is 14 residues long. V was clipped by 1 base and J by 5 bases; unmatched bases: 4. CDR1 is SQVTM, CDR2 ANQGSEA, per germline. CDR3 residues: CSVEGREGLDTQYF. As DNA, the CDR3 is TGCAGCGTTGAAGGGCGGGAGGGGTTAGATACGCAGTATTTT.

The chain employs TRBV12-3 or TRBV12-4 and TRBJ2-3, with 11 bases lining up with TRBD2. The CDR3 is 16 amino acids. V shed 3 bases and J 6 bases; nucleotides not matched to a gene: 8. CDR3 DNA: TGTGCCAGCAGTTTCTTAGCGGGAGGGCCTGGGGATACGCAGTATTTT. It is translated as CASSFLAGGPGDTQYF.

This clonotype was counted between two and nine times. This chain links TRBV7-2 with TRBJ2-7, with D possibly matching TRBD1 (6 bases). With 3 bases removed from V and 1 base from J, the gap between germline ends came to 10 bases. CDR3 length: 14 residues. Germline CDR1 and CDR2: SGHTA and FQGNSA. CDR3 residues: CASSFLQGSYEQYF. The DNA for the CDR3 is TGTGCCAGCAGCTTCCTCCAGGGGTCCTACGAGCAGTACTTC.

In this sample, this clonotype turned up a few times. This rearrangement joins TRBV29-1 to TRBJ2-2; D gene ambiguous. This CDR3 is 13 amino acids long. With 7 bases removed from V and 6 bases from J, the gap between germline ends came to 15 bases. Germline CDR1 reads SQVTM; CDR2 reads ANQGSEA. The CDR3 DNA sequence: TGCAGCGGTGTTTCTGTTAATGCCGGGGAGCTGTTTTTT. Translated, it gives CSGVSVNAGELFF.

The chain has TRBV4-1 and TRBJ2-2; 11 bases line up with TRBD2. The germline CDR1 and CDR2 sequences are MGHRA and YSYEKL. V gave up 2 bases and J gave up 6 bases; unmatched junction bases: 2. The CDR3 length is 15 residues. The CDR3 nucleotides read TGCGCCAGCAGCCAAACTAGCGGGAGATCCGGGGAGCTGTTTTTT. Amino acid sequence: CASSQTSGRSGELFF.

This chain's CDR3 is CASSLADRLNTEAFF. CDR3 bases: TGTGCCAGCAGCTTAGCGGACAGGTTGAACACTGAAGCTTTCTTT. The chain combines TRBV7-9 with TRBJ1-1; 7 bases map to TRBD1. CDR3 length: 15 amino acids. Germline loops: CDR1 SEHNR, CDR2 FQNEAQ (reference sequence). V gave up 0 bases and J gave up 0 bases; unmatched junction bases: 1.

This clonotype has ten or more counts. CDR3 coding DNA: TGTGCCAGCAGAACAGGGGCCTCTGTCTACGAGCAGTACTTC. Protein: CASRTGASVYEQYF. The V call is TRBV12-3 or TRBV12-4, the J call TRBJ2-7; 7 nucleotides align to TRBD1. The J segment lost 3 bases and the V segment lost 6 bases, leaving 8 bases of the junction unmatched. The CDR3 is 14 residues long.

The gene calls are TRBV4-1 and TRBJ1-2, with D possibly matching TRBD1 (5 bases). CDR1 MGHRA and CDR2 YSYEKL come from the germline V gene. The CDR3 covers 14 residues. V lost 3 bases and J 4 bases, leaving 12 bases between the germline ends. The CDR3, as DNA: TGCGCCAGCAGCCAGGTGGGGGGAATCTATGGCTACACCTTC. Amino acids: CASSQVGGIYGYTF.

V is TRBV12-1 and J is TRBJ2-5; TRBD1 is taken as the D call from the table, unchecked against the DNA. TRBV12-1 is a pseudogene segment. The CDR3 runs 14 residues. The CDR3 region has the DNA TGTGCCAGCAGCTCAGGGACAGCCCAAGAGACCCAGTACTTC. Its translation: CASSSGTAQETQYF.